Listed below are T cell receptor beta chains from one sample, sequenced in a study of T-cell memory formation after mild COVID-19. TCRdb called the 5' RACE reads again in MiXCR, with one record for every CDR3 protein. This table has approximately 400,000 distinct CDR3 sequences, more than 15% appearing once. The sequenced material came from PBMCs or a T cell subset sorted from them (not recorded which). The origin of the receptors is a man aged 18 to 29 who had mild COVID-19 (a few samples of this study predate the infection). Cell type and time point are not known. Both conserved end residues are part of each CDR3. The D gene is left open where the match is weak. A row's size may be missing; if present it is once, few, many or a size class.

CDR3: CSVDVSGAANYGYTF
DNA: TGCAGCGTTGATGTTTCGGGGGCGGCTAACTATGGCTACACCTTC
J: TRBJ1-2
D: -
V: TRBV29-1
size: many

CDR3: CASSLTQTIKNIQYF
DNA: TGTGCCAGCAGCTTGACACAGACGATAAAAAACATTCAGTACTTC
J: TRBJ2-4
D: -
V: TRBV5-6
size: -

CDR3: CASSLAAGRNTQYF
DNA: TGTGCCAGCAGCTTGGCAGCGGGGAGGAATACGCAGTATTTT
J: TRBJ2-3
D: TRBD2
V: TRBV7-2
size: few

CDR3: CASRLYSGLSSGANVLTF
DNA: TGTGCCAGCAGGCTCTACTCGGGACTCAGCTCTGGGGCCAACGTCCTGACTTTC
J: TRBJ2-6
D: -
V: TRBV28
size: many

CDR3: CASSPDGNQPQHF
DNA: TGCGCCAGCAGTCCCGACGGGAATCAGCCCCAGCATTTT
J: TRBJ1-5
D: -
V: TRBV5-1
size: many

CDR3: CASSDSTANTEAFF
DNA: TGCGCCAGCAGCGACTCCACAGCAAACACTGAAGCTTTCTTT
J: TRBJ1-1
D: -
V: TRBV5-1
size: many

CDR3: CASSQLTSSTRNEKLFF
DNA: TGCGCCAGCAGCCAATTGACCAGCTCGACAAGAAATGAAAAACTGTTTTTT
J: TRBJ1-4
D: -
V: TRBV4-3
size: few

CDR3: CASSLAPSLEAFF
DNA: TGTGCCAGCAGCTTAGCCCCATCGTTAGAAGCTTTCTTT
J: TRBJ1-1
D: -
V: TRBV7-9
size: -

CDR3: CASSPLPDGEKLFF
DNA: TGTGCCAGCTCACCACTTCCAGACGGCGAAAAACTGTTTTTT
J: TRBJ1-4
D: -
V: TRBV18
size: -

CDR3: CASSFQRRGETQYF
DNA: TGTGCCAGCAGTTTTCAAAGGAGAGGGGAGACCCAGTACTTC
J: TRBJ2-5
D: -
V: TRBV27
size: few

CDR3: CASSSGTRRFQGTDTQYF
DNA: TGTGCCAGCAGCTCCGGGACTAGAAGGTTCCAAGGCACAGATACGCAGTATTTT
J: TRBJ2-3
D: TRBD2
V: TRBV12-3/TRBV12-4
size: -

CDR3: CASSSVVQETQYF
DNA: TGTGCCAGCAGCTCGGTTGTACAAGAGACCCAGTACTTC
J: TRBJ2-5
D: -
V: TRBV7-6
size: -

CDR3: CASSLGAGDLYEQYF
DNA: TGCGCCAGCAGCTTGGGGGCAGGGGATCTGTACGAGCAGTACTTC
J: TRBJ2-7
D: -
V: TRBV5-1
size: -

CDR3: CSASPTGPNTEAFF
DNA: TGCAGTGCTTCCCCGACAGGTCCGAACACTGAAGCTTTCTTT
J: TRBJ1-1
D: -
V: TRBV20-1
size: few

CDR3: CASSHYLDGELFF
DNA: TGTGCCAGCAGCCACTACTTGGACGGGGAGCTGTTTTTT
J: TRBJ2-2
D: -
V: TRBV7-9
size: few

CDR3: CASTLRGGPETQYF
DNA: TGTGCCAGCACTCTCCGGGGGGGGCCTGAGACCCAGTACTTC
J: TRBJ2-5
D: TRBD2
V: TRBV12-3/TRBV12-4
size: few

CDR3: CASSLGGAGEQFF
DNA: TGTGCCAGCAGCTTGGGGGGGGCCGGTGAGCAGTTCTTC
J: TRBJ2-1
D: -
V: TRBV7-2
size: many

CDR3: CASSPFGQGYSEQFF
DNA: TGCGCCAGCAGCCCATTCGGACAGGGGTACAGTGAGCAGTTCTTC
J: TRBJ2-1
D: TRBD1
V: TRBV4-3
size: -

CDR3: CASSTRARGPNTEAFF
DNA: TGTGCCAGTAGTACGCGAGCCAGGGGGCCGAACACTGAAGCTTTCTTT
J: TRBJ1-1
D: TRBD1
V: TRBV19
size: -

CDR3: CASSYGVEETQYF
DNA: TGCGCCAGCAGCTACGGGGTCGAGGAGACCCAGTACTTC
J: TRBJ2-5
D: -
V: TRBV5-1
size: few

CDR3: CASNGWGDRGYTF
DNA: TGTGCCAGCAACGGCTGGGGGGATAGGGGCTACACCTTC
J: TRBJ1-2
D: -
V: TRBV7-9
size: -

CDR3: CSALGRAAYEQYF
DNA: TGCAGTGCCCTCGGCAGAGCTGCCTACGAGCAGTACTTC
J: TRBJ2-7
D: -
V: TRBV20-1
size: many

CDR3: CSALIGGTGDTEAFF
DNA: TGCAGTGCCCTAATTGGAGGGACAGGGGACACTGAAGCTTTCTTT
J: TRBJ1-1
D: TRBD1
V: TRBV20-1
size: -

CDR3: CASSGLAGYNEQFF
DNA: TGTGCCAGCAGCGGACTAGCGGGGTACAATGAGCAGTTCTTC
J: TRBJ2-1
D: TRBD2
V: TRBV5-4
size: many

CDR3: CASSIAGLQYF
DNA: TGTGCCAGTAGTATAGCGGGACTGCAGTATTTT
J: TRBJ2-3
D: -
V: TRBV19
size: -

CDR3: CASSRRVAIRTDTQYF
DNA: TGCGCCAGCAGCCGGAGGGTAGCGATACGCACAGATACGCAGTATTTT
J: TRBJ2-3
D: -
V: TRBV4-3
size: few

CDR3: CASSLEASGGQETQYF
DNA: TGTGCCAGCAGCTTAGAGGCTAGCGGGGGCCAAGAGACCCAGTACTTC
J: TRBJ2-5
D: TRBD2
V: TRBV7-9
size: -

CDR3: CASRRTESGNTIYF
DNA: TGCGCCAGCAGACGGACGGAATCTGGAAACACCATATATTTT
J: TRBJ1-3
D: -
V: TRBV5-1
size: few

CDR3: CASSLIDSSGNTIYF
DNA: TGTGCCAGCAGCTTAATCGACAGCTCTGGAAACACCATATATTTT
J: TRBJ1-3
D: -
V: TRBV7-9
size: -

CDR3: CASSSVRERDQPQHF
DNA: TGTGCCAGTAGTAGTGTCAGGGAAAGGGATCAGCCCCAGCATTTT
J: TRBJ1-5
D: -
V: TRBV19
size: few

CDR3: CASRRTDNSPLHF
DNA: TGTGCCAGTAGGAGGACAGACAATTCACCCCTCCACTTT
J: TRBJ1-6
D: -
V: TRBV19
size: -

CDR3: CASSMTANQPQHF
DNA: TGTGCCAGTAGTATGACGGCGAATCAGCCCCAGCATTTT
J: TRBJ1-5
D: -
V: TRBV19
size: -

CDR3: CSSRPNTDTQYF
DNA: TGCAGCTCCCGTCCCAACACAGATACGCAGTATTTT
J: TRBJ2-3
D: -
V: TRBV29-1
size: few

CDR3: CSVVVSLNEQFF
DNA: TGCAGCGTTGTCGTCAGCTTAAATGAGCAGTTCTTC
J: TRBJ2-1
D: -
V: TRBV29-1
size: -

CDR3: CASGRPPSDGANVLTF
DNA: TGTGCCAGCGGTAGGCCCCCGTCCGATGGGGCCAACGTCCTGACTTTC
J: TRBJ2-6
D: -
V: TRBV6-2/TRBV6-3
size: -

CDR3: CASSGTSGEIYNEQFF
DNA: TGTGCCAGCAGTGGGACTAGCGGGGAAATCTACAATGAGCAGTTCTTC
J: TRBJ2-1
D: TRBD2
V: TRBV27
size: -

CDR3: CASSRPTSGIGNEQFF
DNA: TGCGCCAGCAGCCGCCCCACTAGCGGGATCGGCAATGAGCAGTTCTTC
J: TRBJ2-1
D: TRBD2
V: TRBV5-1
size: few

CDR3: CASSWRGQGTEAFF
DNA: TGTGCCAGCAGTTGGAGGGGTCAGGGCACTGAAGCTTTCTTT
J: TRBJ1-1
D: -
V: TRBV6-5
size: -

CDR3: CASSLDRYTDTQYF
DNA: TGTGCCAGCAGCTTGGACAGGTACACAGATACGCAGTATTTT
J: TRBJ2-3
D: TRBD1
V: TRBV7-3
size: few

CDR3: CASRRGSTDTQYF
DNA: TGTGCCAGCAGGCGAGGGAGCACAGATACGCAGTATTTT
J: TRBJ2-3
D: -
V: TRBV5-8
size: -